A selection of T cell receptor beta chains follows, all from one sample in a study of human T cells and chemical hapten exposure. TCRdb recomputed calls from the RACE reads with MiXCR, one row per CDR3 protein. Of approximately 340,000 distinct CDR3 sequences listed, roughly 6.9% were seen once; the top ten hold approximately 8.9%. The source material was whole blood, sampled in connection with sensitization to the hapten diphenylcyclopropenone (DPC). These receptors were collected from a woman under 30 with alopecia areata. Some clones in this sample may be carry-over from other donors' samples. Both conserved end residues are part of each CDR3. Fields, in order: J gene, D gene, V gene, clone size, CDR3 protein, CDR3 DNA. The D gene is left open where the match is weak. Clone size is not always given. Where it is, it says once, few, many or a class for expanded clones.

J gene: TRBJ2-1
D gene: TRBD1
V gene: TRBV29-1
clone size: .
CDR3 protein: CSAGTGVGNEQFF
CDR3 DNA: TGCAGCGCTGGGACAGGGGTGGGCAATGAGCAGTTCTTC

J gene: TRBJ2-7
D gene: .
V gene: TRBV10-3
clone size: .
CDR3 protein: CATRASGASSSYEQYF
CDR3 DNA: TGTGCCACCCGTGCTTCAGGGGCTAGTAGCTCCTACGAGCAGTACTTC

J gene: TRBJ1-1
D gene: .
V gene: TRBV10-3
clone size: few
CDR3 protein: CAISESTGLTEAFF
CDR3 DNA: TGTGCCATCAGTGAGTCTACAGGGTTAACTGAAGCTTTCTTT

J gene: TRBJ2-2
D gene: TRBD1
V gene: TRBV6-5
clone size: few
CDR3 protein: CASSYSSPLQGARELFF
CDR3 DNA: TGTGCCAGCAGTTACTCGAGTCCCTTACAGGGGGCAAGGGAGCTGTTTTTT

J gene: TRBJ1-6
D gene: TRBD1
V gene: TRBV7-2
clone size: .
CDR3 protein: CASSIRQGDSPLHF
CDR3 DNA: TGTGCCAGCAGCATCCGACAGGGGGATTCACCCCTCCACTTT

J gene: TRBJ2-3
D gene: TRBD2
V gene: TRBV6-1
clone size: few
CDR3 protein: CASSDRPSGGYTDTQYF
CDR3 DNA: TGTGCCAGCAGTGACAGACCTAGCGGGGGGTACACAGATACGCAGTATTTT

J gene: TRBJ1-6
D gene: .
V gene: TRBV20-1
clone size: .
CDR3 protein: CSLPFGPHLHF
CDR3 DNA: TGCAGTCTCCCTTTCGGCCCTCACCTCCACTTT

J gene: TRBJ1-5
D gene: TRBD1
V gene: TRBV6-5
clone size: few
CDR3 protein: CASSPQGDNQPQHF
CDR3 DNA: TGTGCCAGCAGCCCACAGGGGGACAATCAGCCCCAGCATTTT

J gene: TRBJ1-1
D gene: .
V gene: TRBV27
clone size: .
CDR3 protein: CASSFEAFPGSTEAFF
CDR3 DNA: TGTGCCAGCAGTTTTGAGGCCTTTCCCGGTAGTACTGAAGCTTTCTTT

J gene: TRBJ2-2
D gene: .
V gene: TRBV7-9
clone size: many
CDR3 protein: CASKMDSEELFF
CDR3 DNA: TGTGCCAGCAAGATGGATAGCGAGGAGCTGTTTTTT

J gene: TRBJ2-3
D gene: .
V gene: TRBV20-1
clone size: .
CDR3 protein: CSGGVQGHTTDTQYF
CDR3 DNA: TGCAGTGGAGGGGTTCAGGGCCACACAACAGATACGCAGTATTTT

J gene: TRBJ1-1
D gene: TRBD1
V gene: TRBV10-3
clone size: .
CDR3 protein: CAISGSPTGERTEAFF
CDR3 DNA: TGTGCCATCAGTGGCTCACCAACAGGGGAGAGAACTGAAGCTTTCTTT

J gene: TRBJ2-3
D gene: .
V gene: TRBV24-1
clone size: few
CDR3 protein: CATSEGTGSSTDTQYF
CDR3 DNA: TGTGCCACCAGTGAGGGCACAGGGTCTAGCACAGATACGCAGTATTTT

J gene: TRBJ2-5
D gene: TRBD1
V gene: TRBV7-2
clone size: many
CDR3 protein: CASSDGTGQETQYF
CDR3 DNA: TGTGCCAGCAGCGATGGGACAGGCCAAGAGACCCAGTACTTC

J gene: TRBJ2-6
D gene: .
V gene: TRBV6-5
clone size: many
CDR3 protein: CASSFSGVTGANVLTF
CDR3 DNA: TGTGCCAGCAGTTTCTCGGGAGTTACTGGGGCCAACGTCCTGACTTTC

J gene: TRBJ1-1
D gene: .
V gene: TRBV18
clone size: few
CDR3 protein: CASSPPWQESTEAFF
CDR3 DNA: TGTGCCAGCTCACCACCGTGGCAGGAGAGTACTGAAGCTTTCTTT

J gene: TRBJ1-2
D gene: .
V gene: TRBV29-1
clone size: few
CDR3 protein: CSVVAEPNYGYTF
CDR3 DNA: TGCAGCGTTGTGGCTGAACCTAACTATGGCTACACCTTC

J gene: TRBJ2-5
D gene: .
V gene: TRBV29-1
clone size: few
CDR3 protein: CSVGPGTVIQETQYF
CDR3 DNA: TGCAGCGTTGGGCCCGGGACGGTCATCCAAGAGACCCAGTACTTC

J gene: TRBJ2-3
D gene: .
V gene: TRBV7-2
clone size: .
CDR3 protein: CASSLSYQTSTDTQYF
CDR3 DNA: TGTGCCAGCAGCTTATCCTACCAAACTAGCACAGATACGCAGTATTTT

J gene: TRBJ2-5
D gene: .
V gene: TRBV5-1
clone size: .
CDR3 protein: CASSAQGEETQYF
CDR3 DNA: TGCGCCAGCAGCGCTCAGGGAGAAGAGACCCAGTACTTC

J gene: TRBJ2-7
D gene: TRBD2
V gene: TRBV29-1
clone size: .
CDR3 protein: CSVEVNGGANEQYF
CDR3 DNA: TGCAGCGTTGAAGTAAACGGGGGGGCCAACGAGCAGTACTTC

J gene: TRBJ1-3
D gene: .
V gene: TRBV6-5
clone size: .
CDR3 protein: CASSPLLSVSGNTIYF
CDR3 DNA: TGTGCCAGCAGTCCGCTCCTATCCGTGTCGGGAAACACCATATATTTT

J gene: TRBJ2-5
D gene: .
V gene: TRBV29-1
clone size: few
CDR3 protein: CSPWTEETQYF
CDR3 DNA: TGCAGCCCCTGGACGGAAGAGACCCAGTACTTC

J gene: TRBJ1-1
D gene: .
V gene: TRBV12-3/TRBV12-4
clone size: .
CDR3 protein: CASSPLGAEAFF
CDR3 DNA: TGTGCCAGCAGCCCTCTTGGGGCCGAGGCTTTCTTT

J gene: TRBJ2-2
D gene: .
V gene: TRBV3-1
clone size: .
CDR3 protein: CASRGLQNTGELFF
CDR3 DNA: TGTGCCAGCAGAGGGCTACAGAACACCGGGGAGCTGTTTTTT

J gene: TRBJ1-5
D gene: .
V gene: TRBV15
clone size: few
CDR3 protein: CATRHKGDSNQPQHF
CDR3 DNA: TGTGCCACCAGACACAAAGGGGATAGCAATCAGCCCCAGCATTTT

J gene: TRBJ1-2
D gene: .
V gene: TRBV4-2
clone size: .
CDR3 protein: CASSQDQVGRPAYGYTF
CDR3 DNA: TGTGCCAGCAGCCAAGATCAGGTGGGCAGGCCAGCCTATGGCTACACCTTC

J gene: TRBJ2-6
D gene: .
V gene: TRBV20-1
clone size: many
CDR3 protein: CSAPSERGGANVLTF
CDR3 DNA: TGCAGTGCCCCCTCTGAGCGAGGTGGGGCCAACGTCCTGACTTTC

J gene: TRBJ1-1
D gene: .
V gene: TRBV6-6
clone size: few
CDR3 protein: CASTPLNTEAFF
CDR3 DNA: TGTGCCAGCACCCCGCTGAACACTGAAGCTTTCTTT

J gene: TRBJ2-2
D gene: .
V gene: TRBV6-5
clone size: .
CDR3 protein: CASRALRDTGELFF
CDR3 DNA: TGTGCCAGTCGGGCCCTAAGGGACACCGGGGAGCTGTTTTTT

J gene: TRBJ2-7
D gene: .
V gene: TRBV12-3/TRBV12-4
clone size: few
CDR3 protein: CASSLGHRDPYEQYF
CDR3 DNA: TGTGCCAGCAGCCTTGGACACCGCGACCCATACGAGCAGTACTTC

J gene: TRBJ2-5
D gene: .
V gene: TRBV29-1
clone size: once
CDR3 protein: CSVATSSPGAETQYF
CDR3 DNA: TGCAGCGTTGCAACCTCGAGCCCGGGGGCAGAGACCCAGTACTTC

J gene: TRBJ2-5
D gene: TRBD1
V gene: TRBV7-2
clone size: few
CDR3 protein: CASRGGLFNTQYF
CDR3 DNA: TGTGCCAGCAGAGGGGGCCTCTTTAATACCCAGTACTTC

J gene: TRBJ2-1
D gene: TRBD2
V gene: TRBV27
clone size: many
CDR3 protein: CASSLLLADNEQFF
CDR3 DNA: TGTGCCAGCAGTCTCCTACTAGCGGACAATGAGCAGTTCTTC

J gene: TRBJ2-1
D gene: .
V gene: TRBV7-9
clone size: many
CDR3 protein: CASSLVSLQGHEQFF
CDR3 DNA: TGTGCCAGCAGCTTAGTGTCTCTCCAAGGACATGAGCAGTTCTTC

J gene: TRBJ2-3
D gene: TRBD2
V gene: TRBV20-1
clone size: few
CDR3 protein: CSGRASGGAMLNTQYF
CDR3 DNA: TGCAGTGGAAGGGCTAGCGGGGGGGCGATGTTGAATACGCAGTATTTT

J gene: TRBJ1-5
D gene: TRBD1
V gene: TRBV27
clone size: .
CDR3 protein: CASSLQGASQPQHF
CDR3 DNA: TGTGCCAGCAGTCTACAGGGGGCGTCTCAGCCCCAGCATTTT

J gene: TRBJ1-6
D gene: .
V gene: TRBV7-2
clone size: few
CDR3 protein: CASLIPYNSPLHF
CDR3 DNA: TGTGCCAGCCTTATCCCCTATAATTCACCCCTCCACTTT

J gene: TRBJ2-2
D gene: TRBD2
V gene: TRBV7-9
clone size: few
CDR3 protein: CASSPGGYVRTGELFF
CDR3 DNA: TGTGCCAGCAGCCCGGGGGGTTACGTCAGGACCGGGGAGCTGTTTTTT

J gene: TRBJ1-5
D gene: .
V gene: TRBV4-2
clone size: .
CDR3 protein: CASSPEQGLGNQPQHF
CDR3 DNA: TGTGCCAGCAGCCCCGAACAGGGTCTGGGCAATCAGCCCCAGCATTTT

J gene: TRBJ1-1
D gene: .
V gene: TRBV20-1
clone size: few
CDR3 protein: CSAAETGYHTEAFF
CDR3 DNA: TGCAGTGCTGCCGAGACAGGTTACCACACTGAAGCTTTCTTT

J gene: TRBJ2-6
D gene: .
V gene: TRBV9
clone size: many
CDR3 protein: CASSAGDSGANVLTF
CDR3 DNA: TGTGCCAGCAGCGCGGGAGACTCTGGGGCCAACGTCCTGACTTTC

J gene: TRBJ1-6
D gene: TRBD1
V gene: TRBV16
clone size: few
CDR3 protein: CASSQSSRGYNSPLHF
CDR3 DNA: TGTGCCAGCAGCCAATCTTCCAGGGGGTATAATTCACCCCTCCACTTT

J gene: TRBJ2-6
D gene: TRBD1
V gene: TRBV2
clone size: many
CDR3 protein: CASSGTGGAPSGANVLTF
CDR3 DNA: TGTGCCAGCAGTGGGACAGGGGGCGCCCCATCTGGGGCCAACGTCCTGACTTTC

J gene: TRBJ1-6
D gene: .
V gene: TRBV6-5
clone size: .
CDR3 protein: CASSRLGSYNSPLHF
CDR3 DNA: TGTGCCAGCAGCCGGTTGGGCTCCTATAATTCACCCCTCCACTTT

J gene: TRBJ1-6
D gene: TRBD1
V gene: TRBV3-1
clone size: .
CDR3 protein: CASSQTGGNNSPLHF
CDR3 DNA: TGTGCCAGCAGCCAGACAGGGGGAAATAATTCACCCCTCCACTTT

J gene: TRBJ2-3
D gene: .
V gene: TRBV12-3/TRBV12-4
clone size: .
CDR3 protein: CASSLLAGTYQTQYF
CDR3 DNA: TGTGCCAGCAGTTTATTGGCAGGGACCTACCAAACGCAGTATTTT

J gene: TRBJ1-1
D gene: .
V gene: TRBV12-3/TRBV12-4
clone size: many
CDR3 protein: CASSARNTLTEAFF
CDR3 DNA: TGTGCCAGCAGTGCGCGTAATACGCTCACTGAAGCTTTCTTT

J gene: TRBJ2-5
D gene: .
V gene: TRBV10-3
clone size: many
CDR3 protein: CAIRGSLQETQYF
CDR3 DNA: TGTGCCATCAGGGGCAGTCTACAAGAGACCCAGTACTTC

J gene: TRBJ2-6
D gene: .
V gene: TRBV6-1
clone size: .
CDR3 protein: CASSPQQIFYSGANVLTF
CDR3 DNA: TGTGCCAGCAGCCCCCAACAAATTTTTTATTCTGGGGCCAACGTCCTGACTTTC

J gene: TRBJ2-3
D gene: TRBD2
V gene: TRBV27
clone size: many
CDR3 protein: CASSSIASGDTDTQYF
CDR3 DNA: TGTGCCAGCAGTTCTATCGCTAGCGGGGACACAGATACGCAGTATTTT

J gene: TRBJ1-4
D gene: .
V gene: TRBV10-3
clone size: .
CDR3 protein: CAISQTGPNEKLFF
CDR3 DNA: TGTGCCATCAGCCAGACAGGCCCTAATGAAAAACTGTTTTTT

J gene: TRBJ2-2
D gene: .
V gene: TRBV7-7
clone size: .
CDR3 protein: CASSYRDQPNTGELFF
CDR3 DNA: TGTGCTAGCAGCTACCGGGACCAGCCGAACACCGGGGAGCTGTTTTTT